The 14 T cell receptor beta chains in this list originate from one sample, sequenced in a study of CD8+ T cells in alopecia areata. As for treatment: oral pan-JAK inhibitor, 5-10 mg twice daily. Sequencing relied on a cDNA template that was reverse transcribed from extracted RNA. Sequencing was performed with immunoSEQ multiplex PCR; in TCRdb, only in-frame clones are kept and a portion is missing. Among tens of thousands of clones listed, around 30% were seen once. Sequenced material: CD8+ T cells sorted from blood, taken at week 4, from a patient treated with tofacitinib. The receptors stem from a human donor with alopecia areata.

Only a few counts were recorded for this clone. This sequence joins TRBV14 and TRBJ2-7; D call uncertain. Trimming cost V 4 bases and J 2 bases, with 18 bases left between them. The germline V gene encodes CDR1 SGHDN and CDR2 FVKESK. The CDR3 is made up of 16 amino acids. The CDR3 is CASSPAGVKPAYEQYF. The DNA for the CDR3 is TGTGCCAGCAGCCCGGCAGGTGTCAAACCAGCCTACGAGCAGTACTTC.

In its sample, this clone was seen a few times. The J gene is TRBJ2-1, the V gene TRBV7-9, with D maybe TRBD1 (6 bases). CDR3 length equals 14 residues. Germline CDR1 and CDR2: SEHNR and FQNEAQ (reference sequence). V was clipped by 8 bases and J by 0 bases, with 11 bases between them. DNA of the CDR3: TGTGCCAGCGAGGACAGCAGCTCCTACAATGAGCAGTTCTTC. It encodes CASEDSSSYNEQFF. The whole variable domain, filled in from reference TRBV7-9 and TRBJ2-1, reads DTGVSQNPRHKITKRGQNVTFRCDPISEHNRLYWYRQTLGQGPEFLTYFQNEAQLEKSRLLSDRFSAERPKGSFSTLEIQRTEQGDSAMYLCASEDSSSYNEQFFGPGTRLTVL.

This clone was detected a few times. In the same sample, other DNA sequences code for this CDR3. The chain has TRBV29-1 and TRBJ1-2, with D perhaps TRBD1 (5 bases). CDR1 and CDR2 from the germline V gene are SQVTM and ANQGSEA. The CDR3 is 11 residues long. Trimming left V 3 bases short and J 3 bases short, with 5 bases between. The chain's CDR3 is CSVEGDYGYTF. The CDR3 DNA follows: TGCAGCGTTGAGGGGGACTATGGCTACACCTTC.

This sequence joins TRBV4-1 and TRBJ2-2, with D possibly being TRBD1 or TRBD2 (5 bases each). Germline V gene lookup returns CDR1 MGHRA and CDR2 YSYEKL. V was pared by 3 bases and J by 0 bases, with 20 bases between. The CDR3 consists of 19 residues. DNA for the CDR3: TGCGCCAGCAGCCAGATTCTCATGGGGGATAAGCCGAACACCGGGGAGCTGTTTTTT. It translates to CASSQILMGDKPNTGELFF.

This clone occurred a few times. The V gene is TRBV29-1, the J gene TRBJ2-3, with D perhaps given as TRBD1 or TRBD2 (5 bases each). The CDR3 is 16 residues long. V was trimmed by 7 bases and J by 0 bases, leaving 20 bases between them. Germline-derived CDR1 and CDR2 are SQVTM and ANQGSEA. The CDR3 sequence: CSGNPGTGYSTDTQYF. DNA of the CDR3: TGCAGCGGGAACCCCGGGACGGGATATAGCACAGATACGCAGTATTTT.

V is TRBV30 and J is TRBJ2-1; D might be TRBD2 (6 bases). The CDR3 contains 16 residues. V lost 1 base, J lost 14 bases, and 27 bases lay in between. Per the germline V gene, CDR1 is GTSNPN and CDR2 is SVGIG (reference sequence). CDR3 loop: CAWSGASGYRGAREFF. In DNA form, the CDR3 reads TGTGCCTGGAGTGGAGCGTCGGGGTATCGCGGGGCCAGGGAGTTCTTC.

The rearrangement links TRBV27 to TRBJ1-1; the match to TRBD1 covers 8 bases. Germline V gene sequence: CDR1 MNHEY, CDR2 SMNVEV (reference sequence). The CDR3 loop spans 14 amino acids. V lost 3 bases, J lost 6 bases, and 6 bases stayed unmatched. Written as DNA, the CDR3 is TGTGCCAGCAGTTTGGGGCAGGGGGCTGCTGAAGCTTTCTTT. Its translation is CASSLGQGAAEAFF.

This clone occurred a few times. The chain carries TRBV19 and TRBJ1-1; D gene ambiguous. In germline, CDR1 is LNHDA, CDR2 SQIVND (reference sequence). Trimming left V 8 bases short and J 1 base short, with 11 bases between. This CDR3 is built from 13 residues. The CDR3 region has the DNA TGTGCCAGTCAAGTTGGAGCGAACACTGAAGCTTTCTTT. Translating gives CASQVGANTEAFF.

V usage is TRBV6-5 and J usage is TRBJ2-7; D gene ambiguous. CDR3 length equals 15 residues. Per germline, CDR1 MNHEY and CDR2 SVGAGI. V was trimmed by 2 bases and J by 7 bases, leaving 18 bases between them. The CDR3 DNA is TGTGCCAGCAGTTACGAACGGACCTATTCTGGGGAGCAGTACTTC. As protein: CASSYERTYSGEQYF.

The chain links TRBV10-3 to TRBJ2-1, with D hard to call. The CDR3 has 9 amino acids. CDR1 and CDR2 (germline): ENHRY, SYGVKD. V was trimmed by 9 bases and J by 6 bases, leaving 3 bases between them. The CDR3 DNA sequence: TGTGCCATGGGCAATGAGCAGTTCTTC. Protein sequence: CAMGNEQFF.

This clone was detected only a few times. This sequence joins TRBV7-3 and TRBJ2-7; TRBD2 aligns across 8 bases. The V and J ends lost 5 bases and 4 bases, in that order; junction bases with no gene match: 10. Germline V lookup: CDR1 SGHTA, CDR2 FQGTGA. The CDR3 contains 15 residues. For the CDR3, the DNA is TGTGCCAGCAGCCCCCGCCCGGGAGGGTCTTACGAGCAGTACTTC. Residues: CASSPRPGGSYEQYF.

This clone turned up a few times. The CDR3 region has the DNA TGCAGCGTTCCGACAGACTCCTACAATGAGCAGTTCTTC. Protein sequence: CSVPTDSYNEQFF. The chain combines TRBV29-1 with TRBJ2-1; a weak D match, TRBD1 (5 bases). This CDR3 comprises 13 residues. The germline V and J ends were trimmed by 5 bases and 0 bases, with 8 bases remaining between them. The germline CDR1 and CDR2 sequences are SQVTM and ANQGSEA.

V is TRBV4-1 and J is TRBJ1-1, with D tentatively TRBD1 (5 bases). This CDR3 comprises 13 residues. Germline CDR1 is MGHRA and CDR2 is YSYEKL. The V end was cut by 3 bases, the J end by 1 base, with 6 bases between. DNA of the CDR3: TGCGCCAGCAGCCATGGGGGGAACACTGAAGCTTTCTTT. This encodes CASSHGGNTEAFF.

This clone has only a few counts. The chain has TRBV6-5 and TRBJ2-7; possibly TRBD1 for D (6 bases). With 7 bases removed from V and 4 bases from J, the gap between germline ends came to 14 bases. The CDR3 is 13 amino acids. Germline lookup yields CDR1 MNHEY and CDR2 SVGAGI. This chain's CDR3 is CASTDSEWYEQYF. DNA of the CDR3: TGTGCCAGCACGGACAGCGAGTGGTACGAGCAGTACTTC.